Listed below are T cell receptor beta chains from one sample, sequenced in a study of cytomegalovirus exposure and HLA in healthy donors. Produced via immunoSEQ multiplex PCR; TCRdb's table is partial and in-frame only. The sample lists 95,000 to 110,000 clones, 78% occurring once. Source material: PBMCs. These receptors originate from a woman aged 40 to 50 in good health and CMV-seronegative. Both conserved end residues are part of each CDR3. The D gene is left open where the match is weak. Clone sizes are given selectively: once, few, many, or a class where the clone is expanded.

cdr3_aa	cdr3_nt	d_call	v_call	j_call	clone_size
CASSVEGTSRTDTQYF	TGTGCCAGCAGCGTAGAGGGGACTAGCCGCACAGATACGCAGTATTTT	TRBD2	TRBV9	TRBJ2-3	-
CACLAGGSYEQYF	TGTGCCTGCCTAGCGGGAGGCTCCTACGAGCAGTACTTC	TRBD2	TRBV30	TRBJ2-7	once
CSVEGGGREQFF	TGCAGCGTTGAAGGGGGGGGCCGTGAGCAGTTCTTC	-	TRBV29-1	TRBJ2-1	-
CASSAPGGNYGYTF	TGTGCCAGCAGTGCCCCTGGGGGGAACTATGGCTACACCTTC	-	TRBV6-1	TRBJ1-2	-
CASSYQGGNEQFF	TGTGCCAGCAGTTACCAGGGTGGGAATGAGCAGTTCTTC	-	TRBV27	TRBJ2-1	-
CSARDRAGETQYF	TGCAGCGCCAGGGACAGGGCAGGAGAGACCCAGTACTTC	TRBD1	TRBV29-1	TRBJ2-5	-
CATSRRDGKAGGYGYTF	TGTGCCACCAGCAGAAGAGATGGAAAGGCAGGGGGCTATGGCTACACCTTC	TRBD1	TRBV15	TRBJ1-2	-
CASSEFGDRGIYEQYF	TGTGCCAGCAGTGAATTCGGGGACAGGGGTATCTACGAGCAGTACTTC	TRBD1	TRBV25-1	TRBJ2-7	-
CASSRTGETASGNTIYF	TGTGCCAGCAGCCGAACGGGAGAGACCGCGTCTGGAAACACCATATATTTT	-	TRBV7-9	TRBJ1-3	-
CASSLGQTYGYTF	TGTGCCAGCAGCCTCGGACAGACTTATGGCTACACCTTC	-	TRBV7-6	TRBJ1-2	-
CATSRGRDRGNIQYF	TGTGCCACCAGCAGAGGCCGGGACAGGGGAAACATTCAGTACTTC	TRBD1	TRBV15	TRBJ2-4	-
CASSWGQPAYEQYF	TGTGCCAGCAGCTGGGGACAGCCAGCCTACGAGCAGTACTTC	TRBD1	TRBV7-9	TRBJ2-7	-
CASSTQTSGSAGELFF	TGCGCCAGCAGCACCCAGACTAGCGGGAGCGCCGGGGAGCTGTTTTTT	TRBD2	TRBV4-3	TRBJ2-2	few
CASSPTGYSGNTIYF	TGTGCCAGCAGTCCCACAGGGTATAGTGGAAACACCATATATTTT	-	TRBV28	TRBJ1-3	-
CASRRDSITEAFF	TGTGCCAGCAGGCGCGACAGTATTACTGAAGCTTTCTTT	-	TRBV2	TRBJ1-1	-
CASSKGTRGARGSSYNEQFF	TGTGCCAGTAGTAAGGGGACTAGGGGAGCTCGGGGTAGCTCCTACAATGAGCAGTTCTTC	TRBD2	TRBV19	TRBJ2-1	-
CASSQLIVIVSDLAVHYGYTF	TGCGCCAGCAGCCAACTTATCGTTATAGTGTCGGATCTCGCGGTACACTATGGCTACACCTTC	-	TRBV4-1	TRBJ1-2	-
CASSQSGGLYEWQYF	TGTGCCAGCAGTCAATCGGGAGGGCTTTACGAGTGGCAGTACTTC	TRBD2	TRBV7-3	TRBJ2-7	-
CASSPDSSLGANVLTF	TGTGCCAGCAGCCCTGACAGTTCCCTTGGGGCCAACGTCCTGACTTTC	-	TRBV9	TRBJ2-6	-
CASSPEESSGYTF	TGTGCCAGCTCACCAGAAGAGTCGAGTGGCTACACCTTC	-	TRBV18	TRBJ1-2	-
CASSALNRDFGGLFF	TGTGCCAGTAGTGCCCTTAACCGGGACTTCGGGGGACTGTTTTTT	-	TRBV19	TRBJ1-4	-
CASSQDPRQGLTDTQYF	TGCGCCAGCAGCCAAGATCCCCGACAGGGACTGACAGATACGCAGTATTTT	-	TRBV4-3	TRBJ2-3	-
CASSSFNLAGGEGDIQYF	TGTGCCAGCAGCTCCTTTAACCTAGCGGGAGGGGAAGGGGACATTCAGTACTTC	TRBD2	TRBV5-4	TRBJ2-4	-
CASRATGSHQETQYF	TGTGCCAGCAGAGCAACAGGGTCGCACCAAGAGACCCAGTACTTC	-	TRBV11-2	TRBJ2-5	-
CSALTGVHEQYF	TGCAGCGCGCTTACAGGGGTACACGAGCAGTACTTC	TRBD1	TRBV29-1	TRBJ2-7	few
CSVSAATNEKLFF	TGCAGCGTTTCCGCGGCAACTAATGAAAAACTGTTTTTT	-	TRBV29-1	TRBJ1-4	-
CASSRGVYGYTF	TGCGCCAGCAGCCGAGGCGTCTATGGCTACACCTTC	-	TRBV4-3	TRBJ1-2	few
CASSHLTVSKSDEQFF	TGCGCCAGCAGCCACCTTACGGTATCGAAAAGCGATGAGCAGTTCTTC	-	TRBV4-1	TRBJ2-1	once
CASKGQGGTGELFF	TGTGCCAGCAAGGGACAGGGAGGCACCGGGGAGCTGTTTTTT	TRBD1	TRBV2	TRBJ2-2	-
CASNIRSNDEQFF	TGTGCCAGCAATATTAGGAGTAACGATGAGCAGTTCTTC	-	TRBV5-4	TRBJ2-1	-
CASRNRVLNTEAFF	TGCGCCAGCAGAAACAGGGTTTTGAACACTGAAGCTTTCTTT	-	TRBV4-1	TRBJ1-1	-